The rows below give T cell receptor beta chains drawn from one sample of a study of CD8+ T cells in alopecia areata. The table came from immunoSEQ multiplex PCR; TCRdb's copy has only in-frame clones and leaves some out. The sample shows roughly 120,000 clones, approximately 52% of them seen only once. Sequencing was performed on CD8+ T cells sorted from blood, taken at week 4, from a patient treated with tofacitinib. All receptors come from a human donor with alopecia areata. Both conserved end residues are trimmed from each CDR3.

len: 11; v_gene: TRBV29-1; j_gene: TRBJ2-2; CDR3aa: SVEAGNTGELF
len: 12; v_gene: TRBV2; j_gene: TRBJ2-5; CDR3aa: ASIGLAGRETQY
len: 9; v_gene: TRBV20-1; j_gene: TRBJ2-7; CDR3aa: SARTGYEQY
len: 12; v_gene: TRBV30; j_gene: TRBJ1-1; CDR3aa: AWSVQGLSTEAF
len: 12; v_gene: TRBV7-9; j_gene: TRBJ1-2; CDR3aa: ASSLSEDNYGYT
len: 11; v_gene: TRBV19; j_gene: TRBJ1-1; CDR3aa: ASSTGKLSEAF
len: 12; v_gene: TRBV4-1; j_gene: TRBJ2-7; CDR3aa: ASSSPGLSYEQY
len: 14; v_gene: TRBV15; j_gene: TRBJ2-7; CDR3aa: ATSSSDQLSSYEQY
len: 12; v_gene: TRBV30; j_gene: TRBJ2-3; CDR3aa: AWSTGQGADTQY
len: 14; v_gene: TRBV29-1; j_gene: TRBJ2-5; CDR3aa: SVLLPQQGGQETQY
len: 13; v_gene: TRBV6-1; j_gene: TRBJ2-4; CDR3aa: ASSEGGGGADIQY
len: 10; v_gene: TRBV30; j_gene: TRBJ2-1; CDR3aa: AWSVGGAEQF
len: 13; v_gene: TRBV5-6; j_gene: TRBJ2-7; CDR3aa: ASSLNPSISYEQY
len: 14; v_gene: TRBV4-3; j_gene: TRBJ2-7; CDR3aa: ASSQESSAPSYEQY
len: 11; v_gene: TRBV29-1; j_gene: TRBJ2-7; CDR3aa: SAGLVGDHEQY
len: 11; v_gene: TRBV5-6; j_gene: TRBJ1-1; CDR3aa: ASSLGEVAEAF
len: 11; v_gene: TRBV29-1; j_gene: TRBJ1-1; CDR3aa: SVDRDMNTEAF
len: 14; v_gene: TRBV6-5; j_gene: TRBJ2-6; CDR3aa: ASSYSRVAGANVLT
len: 13; v_gene: TRBV30; j_gene: TRBJ2-7; CDR3aa: AWSVSSGSSYEQY
len: 9; v_gene: TRBV27; j_gene: TRBJ2-7; CDR3aa: ASSLGGEQY
len: 15; v_gene: TRBV11-2; j_gene: TRBJ2-7; CDR3aa: ASSLGPDGLAKYEQY
len: 11; v_gene: TRBV30; j_gene: TRBJ2-7; CDR3aa: AWSVIPGSEQY